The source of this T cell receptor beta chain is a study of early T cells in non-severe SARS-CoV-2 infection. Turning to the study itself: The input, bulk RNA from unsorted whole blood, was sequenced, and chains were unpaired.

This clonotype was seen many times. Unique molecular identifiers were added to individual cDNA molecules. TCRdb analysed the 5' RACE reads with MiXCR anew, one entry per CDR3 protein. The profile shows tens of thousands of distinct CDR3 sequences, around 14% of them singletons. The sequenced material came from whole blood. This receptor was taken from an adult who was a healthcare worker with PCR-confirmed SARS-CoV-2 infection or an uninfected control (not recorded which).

The CDR3, as DNA: TGTGCCAGCTCACCGACAGGGGAAAATGGCTACACCTTC. It specifies CASSPTGENGYTF. J is TRBJ1-2 and V is TRBV18; the match to TRBD1 covers 8 bases. CDR3 length equals 13 residues. The J segment lost 6 bases and the V segment lost 3 bases, leaving 3 bases of the junction unmatched. Germline-derived CDR1 and CDR2 are KGHSH and LQKENI.